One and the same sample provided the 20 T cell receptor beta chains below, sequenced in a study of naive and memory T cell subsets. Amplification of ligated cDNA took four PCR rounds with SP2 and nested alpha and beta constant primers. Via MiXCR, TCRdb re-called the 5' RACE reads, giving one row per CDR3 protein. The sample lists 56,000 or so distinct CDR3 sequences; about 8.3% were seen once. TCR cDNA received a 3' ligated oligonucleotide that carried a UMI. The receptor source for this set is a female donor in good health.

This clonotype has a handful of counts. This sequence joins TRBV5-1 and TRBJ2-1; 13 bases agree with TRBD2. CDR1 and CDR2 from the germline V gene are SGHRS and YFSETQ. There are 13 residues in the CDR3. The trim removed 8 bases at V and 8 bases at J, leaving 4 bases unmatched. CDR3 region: CARGLAGVHEQFF. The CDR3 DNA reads TGCGCCAGAGGACTAGCGGGGGTCCATGAGCAGTTCTTC.

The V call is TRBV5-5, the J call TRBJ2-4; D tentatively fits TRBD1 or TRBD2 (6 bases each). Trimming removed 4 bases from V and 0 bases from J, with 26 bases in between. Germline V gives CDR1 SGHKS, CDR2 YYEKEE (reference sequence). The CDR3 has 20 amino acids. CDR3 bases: TGTGCCAGCAGCCCGAGAGGGGGAGCGGGTCTCTTTCTAGCCAAAAACATTCAGTACTTC. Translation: CASSPRGGAGLFLAKNIQYF.

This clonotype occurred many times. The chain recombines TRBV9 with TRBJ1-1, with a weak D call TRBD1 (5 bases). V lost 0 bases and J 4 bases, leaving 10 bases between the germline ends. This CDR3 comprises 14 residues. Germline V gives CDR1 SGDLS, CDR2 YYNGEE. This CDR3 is CASSVVRGGTEAFF. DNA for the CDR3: TGTGCCAGCAGCGTAGTCCGGGGGGGCACTGAAGCTTTCTTT.

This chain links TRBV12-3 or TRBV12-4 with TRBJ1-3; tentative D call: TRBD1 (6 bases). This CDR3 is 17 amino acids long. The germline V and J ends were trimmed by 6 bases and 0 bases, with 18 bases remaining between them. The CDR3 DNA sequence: TGTGCCAGCAGCCGACGAGGGGGGCTATCCTCTGGAAACACCATATATTTT. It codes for CASSRRGGLSSGNTIYF.

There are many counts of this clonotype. As DNA, the CDR3 is TGTGCCAGCAGCTTACAGGGGGCTGGGAACACTGAAGCTTTCTTT. The encoded protein is CASSLQGAGNTEAFF. V is TRBV7-9 and J is TRBJ1-1; 8 bases are a match to TRBD1. There are 15 residues in the CDR3. Germline trimming cut 2 bases from V and 1 base from J; bases unmatched to any gene: 3. CDR1 SEHNR and CDR2 FQNEAQ come from the germline V gene (reference sequence).

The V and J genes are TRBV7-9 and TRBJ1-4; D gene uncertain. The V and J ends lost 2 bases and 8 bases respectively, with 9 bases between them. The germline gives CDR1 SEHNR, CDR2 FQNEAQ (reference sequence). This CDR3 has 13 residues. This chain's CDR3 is CASSLSEGEKLFF. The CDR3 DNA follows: TGTGCCAGCAGCTTATCAGAGGGAGAAAAACTGTTTTTT. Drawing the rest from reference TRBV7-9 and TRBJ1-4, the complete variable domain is DTGVSQNPRHKITKRGQNVTFRCDPISEHNRLYWYRQTLGQGPEFLTYFQNEAQLEKSRLLSDRFSAERPKGSFSTLEIQRTEQGDSAMYLCASSLSEGEKLFFGSGTQLSVL.

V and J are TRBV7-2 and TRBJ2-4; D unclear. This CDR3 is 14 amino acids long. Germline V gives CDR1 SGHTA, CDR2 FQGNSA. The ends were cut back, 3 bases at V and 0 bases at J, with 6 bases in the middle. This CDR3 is CASSFDVAKNIQYF. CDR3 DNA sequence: TGTGCCAGCAGCTTCGACGTAGCCAAAAACATTCAGTACTTC. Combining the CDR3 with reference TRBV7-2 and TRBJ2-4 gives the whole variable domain GAGVSQSPSNKVTEKGKDVELRCDPISGHTALYWYRQSLGQGLEFLIYFQGNSAPDKSGLPSDRFSAERTGGSVSTLTIQRTQQEDSAVYLCASSFDVAKNIQYFGAGTRLSVL.

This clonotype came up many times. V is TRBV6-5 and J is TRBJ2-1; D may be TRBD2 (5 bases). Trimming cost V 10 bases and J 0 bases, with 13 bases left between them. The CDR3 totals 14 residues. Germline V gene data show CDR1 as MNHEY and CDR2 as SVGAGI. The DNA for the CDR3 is TGTGCCACTCGGTGGGAGAGCTCCTACAATGAGCAGTTCTTC. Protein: CATRWESSYNEQFF.

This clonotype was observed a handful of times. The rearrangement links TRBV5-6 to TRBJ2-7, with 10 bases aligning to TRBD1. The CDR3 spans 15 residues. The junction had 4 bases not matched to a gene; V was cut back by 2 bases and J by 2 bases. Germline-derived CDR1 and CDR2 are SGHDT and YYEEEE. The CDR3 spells CASSFRQGATYEQYF. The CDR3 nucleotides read TGTGCCAGCAGCTTTAGACAGGGGGCGACCTACGAGCAGTACTTC.

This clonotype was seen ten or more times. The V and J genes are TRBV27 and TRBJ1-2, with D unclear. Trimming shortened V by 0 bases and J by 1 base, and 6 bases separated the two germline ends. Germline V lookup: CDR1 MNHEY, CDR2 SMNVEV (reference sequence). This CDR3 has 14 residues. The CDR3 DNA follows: TGTGCCAGCAGTTTATCGAAGGGTAACTATGGCTACACCTTC. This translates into CASSLSKGNYGYTF.

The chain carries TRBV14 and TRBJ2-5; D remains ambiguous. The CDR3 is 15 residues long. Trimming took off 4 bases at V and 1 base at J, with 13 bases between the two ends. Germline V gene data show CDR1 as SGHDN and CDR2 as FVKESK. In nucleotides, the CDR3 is TGTGCCAGCAGCCCCTCCACTCGGTTCCAAGAGACCCAGTACTTC. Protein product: CASSPSTRFQETQYF.

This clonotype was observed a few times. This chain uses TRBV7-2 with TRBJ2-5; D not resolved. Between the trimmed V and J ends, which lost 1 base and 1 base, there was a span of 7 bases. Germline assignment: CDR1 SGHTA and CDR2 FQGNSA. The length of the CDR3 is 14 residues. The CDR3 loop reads CASSLVGIQETQYF. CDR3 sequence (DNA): TGTGCCAGCAGCTTAGTTGGGATCCAAGAGACCCAGTACTTC. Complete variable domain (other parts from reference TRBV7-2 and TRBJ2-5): GAGVSQSPSNKVTEKGKDVELRCDPISGHTALYWYRQSLGQGLEFLIYFQGNSAPDKSGLPSDRFSAERTGGSVSTLTIQRTQQEDSAVYLCASSLVGIQETQYFGPGTRLLVL.

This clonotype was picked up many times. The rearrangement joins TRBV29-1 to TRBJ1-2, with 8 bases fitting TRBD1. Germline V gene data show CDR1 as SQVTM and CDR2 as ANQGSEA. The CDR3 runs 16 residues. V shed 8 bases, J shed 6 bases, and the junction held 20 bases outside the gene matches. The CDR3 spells CSTTSTGTGVGNGYTF. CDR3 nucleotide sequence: TGCAGCACTACCTCGACCGGGACAGGAGTTGGAAATGGCTACACCTTC.

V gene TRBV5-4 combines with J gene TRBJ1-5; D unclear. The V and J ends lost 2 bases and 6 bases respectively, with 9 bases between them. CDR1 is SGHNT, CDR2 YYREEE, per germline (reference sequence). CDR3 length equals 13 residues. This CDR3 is CASSFGVSQPQHF. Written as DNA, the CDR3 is TGTGCCAGCAGCTTCGGGGTCAGTCAGCCCCAGCATTTT.

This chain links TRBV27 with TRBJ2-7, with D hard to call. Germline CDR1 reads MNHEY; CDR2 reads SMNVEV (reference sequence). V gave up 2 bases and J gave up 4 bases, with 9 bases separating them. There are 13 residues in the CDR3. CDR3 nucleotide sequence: TGTGCCAGCAGTTTAAACAGCAATTACGAGCAGTACTTC. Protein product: CASSLNSNYEQYF.

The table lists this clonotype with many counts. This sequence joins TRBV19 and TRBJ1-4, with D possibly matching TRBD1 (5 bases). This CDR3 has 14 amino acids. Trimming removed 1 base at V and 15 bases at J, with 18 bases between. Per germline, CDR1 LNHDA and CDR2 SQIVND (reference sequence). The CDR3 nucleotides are TGTGCCAGTAGTATAGCCCCCGAGGGGACTCCGGTGTTTTTT. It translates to CASSIAPEGTPVFF.

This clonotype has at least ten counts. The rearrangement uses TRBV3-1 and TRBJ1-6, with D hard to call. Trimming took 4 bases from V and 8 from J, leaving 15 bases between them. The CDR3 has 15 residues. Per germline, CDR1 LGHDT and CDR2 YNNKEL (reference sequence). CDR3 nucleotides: TGTGCCAGCAGCCCGACCGGACGGGCCTATTCACCCCTCCACTTT. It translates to CASSPTGRAYSPLHF.

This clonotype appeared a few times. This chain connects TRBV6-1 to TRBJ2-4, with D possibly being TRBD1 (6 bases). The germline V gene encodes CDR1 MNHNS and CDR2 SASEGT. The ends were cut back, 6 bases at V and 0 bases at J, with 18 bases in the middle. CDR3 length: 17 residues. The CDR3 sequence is CASRSIRGILAKNIQYF. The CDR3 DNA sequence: TGTGCCAGCAGGTCTATCAGGGGAATCCTAGCCAAAAACATTCAGTACTTC.

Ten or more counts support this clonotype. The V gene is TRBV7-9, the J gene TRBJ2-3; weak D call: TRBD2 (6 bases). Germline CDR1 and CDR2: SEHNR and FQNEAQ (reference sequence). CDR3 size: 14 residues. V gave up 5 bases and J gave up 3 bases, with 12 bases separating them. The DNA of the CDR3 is TGTGCCAGCAGCCGAGGGACTTTTACAGATACGCAGTATTTT. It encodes CASSRGTFTDTQYF.

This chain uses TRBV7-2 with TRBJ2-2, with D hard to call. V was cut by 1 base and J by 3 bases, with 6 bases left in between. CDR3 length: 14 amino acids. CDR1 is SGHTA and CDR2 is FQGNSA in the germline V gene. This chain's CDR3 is CASSLVRDTGELFF. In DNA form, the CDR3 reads TGTGCCAGCAGCTTAGTACGGGACACCGGGGAGCTGTTTTTT.